The 18 T cell receptor beta chains below were found in one sample sequenced in a study of shared clonotypes between healthy human individuals. CD45RO negativity and positive selection for CCR7 defined naive CD8 cells, a population that excluded terminally differentiated effector memory CD45RA+ cells. The protocol was immunoSEQ multiplex PCR, while the TCRdb copy is restricted to in-frame clones and leaves out a portion. This sample has 2 million or so clones; 85% to 95% occur once, and the top ten carry around 1.1%. The specimen sequenced was naive CD8+ T cells sorted from blood. The receptors were sampled from a man in his late teens or twenties in good health.

This chain uses TRBV19 with TRBJ1-1, with D unclear. Trimming shortened V by 4 bases and J by 0 bases, and 12 bases separated the two germline ends. The CDR3 is 15 amino acids. The germline CDR1 and CDR2 sequences are LNHDA and SQIVND (reference sequence). As DNA, the CDR3 is TGTGCCAGTAGTACAGAAGCCGGCCTGAACACTGAAGCTTTCTTT. Translating gives CASSTEAGLNTEAFF.

The chain links TRBV27 to TRBJ1-5; TRBD1 matches at 7 bases. Unmatched junction bases numbered 7, after V lost 2 bases and J lost 6 bases. Germline V gene data show CDR1 as MNHEY and CDR2 as SMNVEV (reference sequence). This CDR3 is 15 amino acids long. The CDR3 region is CASSLGQVGGQPQHF. CDR3 nucleotide sequence: TGTGCCAGCAGTTTAGGACAGGTTGGTGGTCAGCCCCAGCATTTT.

Of note for this clone: Other DNA sequences in this specimen translate into the identical CDR3. Written as DNA, the CDR3 is TGTGCCAGCAGTTTTGGGGGCGATGAGCAGTACTTC. This translates into CASSFGGDEQYF. This rearrangement joins TRBV28 to TRBJ2-7, with D perhaps TRBD1 (6 bases). V was pared by 3 bases and J by 7 bases, with 10 bases between. Germline CDR1 MDHEN, CDR2 SYDVKM. The CDR3 is made up of 12 amino acids.

In regard to this clone: Other DNA sequences within the sample encode an identical CDR3. The chain couples TRBV5-1 to TRBJ2-7, with D perhaps TRBD1 (5 bases). Per germline, CDR1 SGHRS and CDR2 YFSETQ. The CDR3 has 14 amino acids. The V and J ends lost 0 bases and 1 base respectively, with 8 bases between them. In nucleotides, the CDR3 is TGCGCCAGCAGCTTGGCCGCAGGGTCCTACGAGCAGTACTTC. Its translation: CASSLAAGSYEQYF.

The genes are TRBV6-6 and TRBJ2-2; D is uncertain. V was shortened by 9 bases and J by 10 bases, with 9 bases between the two germline ends. CDR1 MNHNY and CDR2 SVGAGI come from the germline V gene (reference sequence). The CDR3 has 10 residues. CDR3 DNA: TGTGCCAGTCTGGAGTTGGAGCTGTTTTTT. Its protein is CASLELELFF.

This chain uses TRBV4-1 with TRBJ2-1, with D hard to call. In germline, CDR1 is MGHRA, CDR2 YSYEKL. The CDR3 loop spans 16 amino acids. The germline V and J ends were trimmed by 4 bases and 0 bases, with 13 bases remaining between them. For the CDR3, the DNA is TGCGCCAGCAGCCGTGTCGCGGAAAGCTCCTACAATGAGCAGTTCTTC. It specifies CASSRVAESSYNEQFF.

V and J are TRBV29-1 and TRBJ1-3; 7 bases map to TRBD1. Germline V gives CDR1 SQVTM, CDR2 ANQGSEA. V shed 5 bases and J 0 bases; nucleotides not matched to a gene: 4. The CDR3 is made up of 14 amino acids. In DNA form, the CDR3 reads TGCAGCGTTACAGGGGACCCCTCTGGAAACACCATATATTTT. As protein: CSVTGDPSGNTIYF.

The chain links TRBV2 to TRBJ2-6, with a weak D call TRBD2 (6 bases). This CDR3 has 16 amino acids. V was clipped by 4 bases and J by 3 bases, with 13 bases between them. The germline V gene encodes CDR1 SNHLY and CDR2 FYNNEI. The DNA for the CDR3 is TGTGCCAGCAGTGGGGACTCAGGGAATGGGGCCAACGTCCTGACTTTC. Amino acid sequence: CASSGDSGNGANVLTF.

This chain links TRBV5-6 with TRBJ2-2; 13 nucleotides line up with TRBD2. The germline V gene encodes CDR1 SGHDT and CDR2 YYEEEE. V was pared by 2 bases and J by 7 bases, with 8 bases of the junction left unmatched. The CDR3 length is 17 residues. The chain's CDR3 is CASSFFGLAGVNGELFF. The CDR3 bases are TGTGCCAGCAGCTTTTTCGGACTAGCGGGAGTTAACGGGGAGCTGTTTTTT.

V is TRBV5-4 and J is TRBJ2-7; a possible D gene is TRBD1 (6 bases). V gave up 4 bases and J gave up 3 bases, with 17 bases separating them. CDR1 is SGHNT, CDR2 YYREEE, per germline (reference sequence). This CDR3 has 15 residues. CDR3 amino acids: CASSITPGQHYEQYF. CDR3 coding DNA: TGTGCCAGCAGCATTACACCGGGACAACACTACGAGCAGTACTTC.

Of note for this clone: This sample also contains other DNA sequences that code for the same CDR3. The chain recombines TRBV27 with TRBJ1-5; TRBD1 is a possible D gene (5 bases). V was shortened by 5 bases and J by 0 bases, with 11 bases between the two germline ends. This CDR3 is 15 amino acids long. Germline V lookup: CDR1 MNHEY, CDR2 SMNVEV (reference sequence). CDR3 in amino acids: CASSPGPGSNQPQHF. CDR3 nucleotides: TGTGCCAGCAGTCCGGGACCAGGTAGCAATCAGCCCCAGCATTTT.

The chain recombines TRBV11-2 with TRBJ2-5; 8 nucleotides match TRBD2. J gave up 1 base and V 5 bases, and 12 bases lay outside the gene matches. Germline V lookup: CDR1 SGHAT, CDR2 FQNNGV. The CDR3 is 17 residues long. CDR3 region: CASSPRVAGGFQETQYF. In nucleotides, the CDR3 is TGTGCCAGCAGCCCCAGGGTGGCGGGGGGTTTCCAAGAGACCCAGTACTTC.

The rearrangement links TRBV15 to TRBJ2-7, with TRBD1 matching 8 bases. The V and J ends lost 4 bases and 4 bases, in that order; junction bases with no gene match: 12. This CDR3 is 16 amino acids long. Germline CDR1 LNHNV, CDR2 YYDKDF (reference sequence). CDR3 residues: CATSTHTGGLIYEQYF. The CDR3 DNA reads TGTGCCACCAGCACGCATACAGGGGGTTTGATTTACGAGCAGTACTTC. The full variable domain, rest sourced from reference TRBV15 and TRBJ2-7, is DAMVIQNPRYQVTQFGKPVTLSCSQTLNHNVMYWYQQKSSQAPKLLFHYYDKDFNNEADTPDNFQSRRPNTSFCFLDIRSPGLGDTAMYLCATSTHTGGLIYEQYFGPGTRLTVT.

The chain recombines TRBV7-6 with TRBJ2-5, with D uncertain. This CDR3 comprises 15 residues. V was clipped by 5 bases and J by 2 bases, with 15 bases between them. CDR1 SGHVS and CDR2 FNYEAQ come from the germline V gene. The CDR3 protein is CASSGTTALQETQYF. In nucleotides, the CDR3 is TGTGCCAGCAGCGGAACCACAGCGTTACAAGAGACCCAGTACTTC.

Turning to this clone: Within the sample, other DNA sequences also encode this same CDR3. The genes are TRBV6-5 and TRBJ2-7; a possible D gene is TRBD1 (6 bases). Trimming shortened V by 3 bases and J by 4 bases, and 10 bases separated the two germline ends. The CDR3 is 13 amino acids. Germline CDR1 MNHEY, CDR2 SVGAGI. CDR3 sequence: CASSYVGAYEQYF. The CDR3 DNA follows: TGTGCCAGCAGTTATGTGGGGGCTTACGAGCAGTACTTC.

The genes are TRBV5-5 and TRBJ2-1, with 10 bases identical to TRBD2. The CDR3 consists of 18 residues. The V gene's germline CDR1 is SGHKS and CDR2 YYEKEE (reference sequence). V dropped 0 bases and J dropped 0; count of bases not matched to a gene: 6. Here the CDR3 reads CASSLALAGLTSYNEQFF. In DNA, the CDR3 is TGTGCCAGCAGCTTGGCACTAGCGGGGCTAACCTCCTACAATGAGCAGTTCTTC.

The chain joins TRBV15 to TRBJ2-5; D is undetermined. The CDR3 consists of 15 residues. V shed 4 bases and J shed 0 bases, with 12 bases lying between them. Germline CDR1 LNHNV, CDR2 YYDKDF (reference sequence). Here the CDR3 reads CATSTPIGYQETQYF. The CDR3 bases are TGTGCCACCAGCACCCCCATAGGGTACCAAGAGACCCAGTACTTC. Complete variable domain (other parts from reference TRBV15 and TRBJ2-5): DAMVIQNPRYQVTQFGKPVTLSCSQTLNHNVMYWYQQKSSQAPKLLFHYYDKDFNNEADTPDNFQSRRPNTSFCFLDIRSPGLGDTAMYLCATSTPIGYQETQYFGPGTRLLVL.

V gene TRBV2 combines with J gene TRBJ2-7; D could derive from TRBD1 or TRBD2 (5 bases each). Germline V CDR1 and CDR2: SNHLY, FYNNEI. This CDR3 has 15 amino acids. Deletions cut 2 bases from V and 2 bases from J, with 13 bases between. For the CDR3, the DNA is TGTGCCAGCAGTGAAATCTGGGGGAACCCCTACGAGCAGTACTTC. Translation gives CASSEIWGNPYEQYF.